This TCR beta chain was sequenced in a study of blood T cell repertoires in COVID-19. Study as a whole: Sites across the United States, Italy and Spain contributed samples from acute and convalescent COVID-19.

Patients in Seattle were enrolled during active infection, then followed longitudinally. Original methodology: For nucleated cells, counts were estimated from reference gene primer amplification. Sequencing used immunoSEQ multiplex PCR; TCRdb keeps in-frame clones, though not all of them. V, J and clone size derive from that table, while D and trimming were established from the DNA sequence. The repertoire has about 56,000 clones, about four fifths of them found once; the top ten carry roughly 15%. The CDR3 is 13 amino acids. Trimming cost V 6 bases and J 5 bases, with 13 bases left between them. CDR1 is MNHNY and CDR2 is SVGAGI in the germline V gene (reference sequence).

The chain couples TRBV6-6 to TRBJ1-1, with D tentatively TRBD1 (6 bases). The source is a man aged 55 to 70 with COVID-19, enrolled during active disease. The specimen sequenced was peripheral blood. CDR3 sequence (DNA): TGTGCCAGCAGCCCAGGGGAGGGGACTGAAGCTTTCTTT. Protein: CASSPGEGTEAFF.